This T cell receptor (beta chain) was recorded in a study of OX40 agonist ivuxolimab in advanced cancers. Study at large: Administration of intravenous ivuxolimab to patients occurred every 2 weeks at 0.01 to 10 mg/kg. Hepatocellular carcinoma, melanoma, renal cell or head and neck cancer occurred in dose-escalation patients. Findings and limits, study-wide: No antigen was identified for the clonally expanded peripheral T cells.

CDR1 is SGHTA and CDR2 is FQGTGA in the germline V gene. This CDR3 has 14 residues. With 3 bases clipped from V and 6 bases from J, the junction kept 7 bases outside the gene matches. Profiling relied on immunoSEQ multiplex PCR, and the TCRdb table lists in-frame clones only, not all of them. The table records 34,000 or so clones, around 85% of them present only once. Turning to this clone: Its target is unknown.

Autoimmune disease history or systemic immunosuppression disqualified patients. The genes are TRBV7-3 and TRBJ2-7, with 8 bases identical to TRBD2. Sequences were derived from CD4+ or CD8+ T cells sorted from blood, sampled in a trial of the OX40 agonist ivuxolimab. The source is an adult with an advanced solid tumor such as melanoma, head and neck, liver or kidney cancer. CDR3 in amino acids: CASSFGLAAREQYF. The CDR3, as DNA: TGTGCCAGCAGCTTTGGACTAGCCGCTCGCGAGCAGTACTTC.